This note documents a single T cell receptor beta chain sequence. Ages ranged from about 18 to 89 years, with residence in around 24 US areas. Libraries were prepared by immunoSEQ multiplex PCR; TCRdb keeps only in-frame clonotypes and omits some of them. The sample lists 200,000 to 250,000 clones; almost 90% were seen once. This record comes from a study of blood T cell repertoires in COVID-19. Study-wide background: Samples of COVID-19 (acute and convalescent) were obtained from the United States, Italy and Spain.

Per the germline V gene, CDR1 is SGHRS and CDR2 is YFSETQ. This CDR3 region has 15 residues. With 2 bases removed from V and 3 bases from J, the gap between germline ends came to 11 bases. The sequencing input was PBMCs or T cells enriched from blood (not recorded which). The TCR comes from a woman in her fifties or sixties with acute COVID-19. The rearrangement uses TRBV5-1 and TRBJ2-2; weak D call: TRBD2 (5 bases). The CDR3 DNA is TGCGCCAGCAGCTTTCGAGGGAAGGACACCGGGGAGCTGTTTTTT. Residues: CASSFRGKDTGELFF.